This T cell receptor (beta chain) emerged from a study of CD8+ T cells in alopecia areata. Study-wide background: Tofacitinib was taken orally by treated patients, and the dose was 5 to 10 mg twice daily. Affected scalp percentage set treated patients' severity scores.

This clone was counted only a few times. Antigen unknown. Study-wide results and caveats: Lesional scalp displayed greater clonality than normal scalp, most notably in alopecia totalis/universalis.

J gave up 2 bases and V 6 bases, and 11 bases lay outside the gene matches. The CDR3 spans 15 residues. From germline, CDR1 is SQVTM and CDR2 ANQGSEA. Sequencing templates came from extracted RNA that was reverse transcribed into cDNA. Generated by immunoSEQ multiplex PCR, the TCRdb table keeps only in-frame clones and is missing some. Of around 210,000 clones detected, 64% appear once; the ten largest clones hold around 4.2%. Treatment given: oral pan-JAK inhibitor, 5-10 mg twice daily. Peripheral blood and lesional scalp punch biopsies came from alopecia areata patients. The sequenced sample was CD4+ T cells sorted from blood, obtained at week 4, from a patient treated with tofacitinib. The TCR sequence derives from a human donor with alopecia areata. The chain couples TRBV29-1 to TRBJ2-3; 7 bases fit TRBD2. This CDR3 reads CSVTGGDRTTDTQYF. The CDR3 coding sequence is TGCAGCGTCACTGGGGGGGATCGGACCACAGATACGCAGTATTTT.